This entry describes one T cell receptor (beta chain). This entry comes from a study of T cells after somatic rescue of genetic block. TCRdb's table, derived via immunoSEQ multiplex PCR, lists solely in-frame clones and lacks some. The table has approximately 78,000 clones, roughly 93% seen once. The TCR sequence derives from a man aged 25 to 40. Input material: peripheral blood mononuclear cells (PBMCs).

The CDR3 loop is CASSPGLKTQYF. CDR3 bases: TGTGCCAGCTCACCCGGACTAAAGACCCAGTACTTC. The genes are TRBV18 and TRBJ2-5, with D maybe TRBD2 (6 bases). Between the trimmed V and J ends, which lost 3 bases and 6 bases, there was a span of 8 bases. Germline V gene data show CDR1 as KGHSH and CDR2 as LQKENI. The CDR3 has 12 amino acids.